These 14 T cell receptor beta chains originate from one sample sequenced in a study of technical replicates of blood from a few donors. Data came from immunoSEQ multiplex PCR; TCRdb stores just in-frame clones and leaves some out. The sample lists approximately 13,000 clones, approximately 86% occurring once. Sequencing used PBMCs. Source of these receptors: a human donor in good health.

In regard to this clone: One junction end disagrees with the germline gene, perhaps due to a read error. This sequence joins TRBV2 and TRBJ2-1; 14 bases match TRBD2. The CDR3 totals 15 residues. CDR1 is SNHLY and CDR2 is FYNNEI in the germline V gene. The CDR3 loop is CASSDGRLAGGPRIF. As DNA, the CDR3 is TGTGCCAGCAGTGACGGGAGACTAGCGGGAGGGCCGCGGATCTTC.

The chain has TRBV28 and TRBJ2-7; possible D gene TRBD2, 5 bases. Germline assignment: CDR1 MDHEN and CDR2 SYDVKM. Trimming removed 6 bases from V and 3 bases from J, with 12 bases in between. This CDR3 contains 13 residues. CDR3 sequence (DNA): TGTGCCAGCAGGACTAATGGGGACTACGAGCAGTACTTC. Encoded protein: CASRTNGDYEQYF.

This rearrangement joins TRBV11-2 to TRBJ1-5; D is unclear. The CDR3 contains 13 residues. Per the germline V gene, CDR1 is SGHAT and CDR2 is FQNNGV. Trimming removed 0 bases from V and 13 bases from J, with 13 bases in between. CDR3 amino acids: CASSLDRARGQHF. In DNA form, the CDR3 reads TGTGCCAGCAGCTTAGATAGGGCCCGAGGGCAGCATTTT.

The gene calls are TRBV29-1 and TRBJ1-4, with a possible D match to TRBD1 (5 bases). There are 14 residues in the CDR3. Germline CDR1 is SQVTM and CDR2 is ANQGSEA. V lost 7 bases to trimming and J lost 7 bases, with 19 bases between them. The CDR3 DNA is TGCAGCGCTGAGGGTTCGGGGGATAGTGAAAAACTGTTTTTT. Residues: CSAEGSGDSEKLFF.

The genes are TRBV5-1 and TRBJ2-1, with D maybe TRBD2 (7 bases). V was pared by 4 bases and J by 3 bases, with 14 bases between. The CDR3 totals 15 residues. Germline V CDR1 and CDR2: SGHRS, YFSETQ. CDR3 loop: CASSPGGGGYNEQFF. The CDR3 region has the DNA TGCGCCAGCAGCCCGGGGGGAGGGGGCTACAATGAGCAGTTCTTC.

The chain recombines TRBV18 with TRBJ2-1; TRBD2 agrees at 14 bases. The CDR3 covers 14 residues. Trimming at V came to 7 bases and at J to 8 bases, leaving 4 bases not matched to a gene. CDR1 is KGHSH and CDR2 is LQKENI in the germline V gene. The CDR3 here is CASLGLAGEDEQFF. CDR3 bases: TGTGCCAGCTTGGGACTAGCGGGAGAAGATGAGCAGTTCTTC.

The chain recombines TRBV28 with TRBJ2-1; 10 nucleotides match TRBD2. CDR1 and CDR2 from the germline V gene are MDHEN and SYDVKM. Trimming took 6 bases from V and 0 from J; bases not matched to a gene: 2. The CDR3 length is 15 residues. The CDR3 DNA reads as TGTGCCAGCAGACTAGCGGGGAGCTCCTACAATGAGCAGTTCTTC. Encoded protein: CASRLAGSSYNEQFF.

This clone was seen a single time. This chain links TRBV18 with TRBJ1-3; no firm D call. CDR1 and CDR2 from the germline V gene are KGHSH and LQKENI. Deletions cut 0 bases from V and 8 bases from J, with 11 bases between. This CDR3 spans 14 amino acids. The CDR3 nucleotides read TGTGCCAGCTCACCACCATCCGGTCCTGACACCATATATTTT. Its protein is CASSPPSGPDTIYF.

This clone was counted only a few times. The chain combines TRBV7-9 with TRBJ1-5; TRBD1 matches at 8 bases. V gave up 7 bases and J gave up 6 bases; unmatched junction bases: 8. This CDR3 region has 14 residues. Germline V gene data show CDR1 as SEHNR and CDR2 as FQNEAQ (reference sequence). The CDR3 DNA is TGTGCCAGCACCCTAGGACAGGGCACTCAGCCCCAGCATTTT. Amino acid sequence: CASTLGQGTQPQHF.

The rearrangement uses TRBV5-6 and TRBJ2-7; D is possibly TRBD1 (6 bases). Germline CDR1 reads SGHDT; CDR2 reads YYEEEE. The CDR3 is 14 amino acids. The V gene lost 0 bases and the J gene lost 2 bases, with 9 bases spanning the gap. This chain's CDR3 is CASSLGQVPYEQYF. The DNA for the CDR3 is TGTGCCAGCAGCTTGGGACAGGTCCCCTACGAGCAGTACTTC.

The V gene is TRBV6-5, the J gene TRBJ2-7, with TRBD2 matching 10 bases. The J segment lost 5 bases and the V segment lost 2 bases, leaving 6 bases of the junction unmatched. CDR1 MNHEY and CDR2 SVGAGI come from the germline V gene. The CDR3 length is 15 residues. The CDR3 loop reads CASSYAAGGPNEQYF. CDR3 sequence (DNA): TGTGCCAGCAGTTACGCAGCGGGAGGGCCGAACGAGCAGTACTTC.

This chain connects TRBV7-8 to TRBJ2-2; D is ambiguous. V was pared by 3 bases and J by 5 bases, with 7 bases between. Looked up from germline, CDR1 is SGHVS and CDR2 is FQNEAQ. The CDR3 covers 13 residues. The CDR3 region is CASSFDETGELFF. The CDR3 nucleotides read TGTGCCAGCAGCTTCGATGAGACCGGGGAGCTGTTTTTT. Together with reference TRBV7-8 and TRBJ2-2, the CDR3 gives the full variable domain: GAGVSQSPRYKVAKRGQDVALRCDPISGHVSLFWYQQALGQGPEFLTYFQNEAQLDKSGLPSDRFFAERPEGSVSTLKIQRTQQEDSAVYLCASSFDETGELFFGEGSRLTVL.

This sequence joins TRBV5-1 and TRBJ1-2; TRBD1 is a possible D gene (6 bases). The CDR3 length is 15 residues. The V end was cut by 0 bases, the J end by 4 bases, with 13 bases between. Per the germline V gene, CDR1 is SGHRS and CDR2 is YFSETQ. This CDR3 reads CASSLDEGQTYGYTF. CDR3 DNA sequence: TGCGCCAGCAGCTTGGACGAGGGACAAACCTATGGCTACACCTTC.

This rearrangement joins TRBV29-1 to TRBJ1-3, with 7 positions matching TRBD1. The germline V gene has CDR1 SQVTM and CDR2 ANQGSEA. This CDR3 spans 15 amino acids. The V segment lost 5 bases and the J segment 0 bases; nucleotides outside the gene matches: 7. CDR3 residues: CSVTGTDSSGNTIYF. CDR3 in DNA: TGCAGCGTTACCGGGACAGATAGCTCTGGAAACACCATATATTTT.